The 12 T cell receptor beta chains given below trace back to one sample, sequenced in a study of T cell responses to AZD1222 COVID-19 vaccine. TCRdb's table, derived via immunoSEQ multiplex PCR, lists solely in-frame clones and lacks some. The data contain more than 140,000 clones, roughly 88% of them seen just once; the ten biggest clones take up under 2.5%. Sequences were derived from peripheral blood, sampled on day 0 of AZD1222 vaccination. All receptors derive from an adult in good health.

This rearrangement joins TRBV6-2 or TRBV6-3 to TRBJ2-2; 8 bases line up with TRBD1. The CDR3 length is 14 residues. CDR1 and CDR2 from the germline V gene are MNHEY and SVGEGT. V shed 6 bases, J shed 5 bases, and the junction held 5 bases outside the gene matches. The DNA of the CDR3 is TGTGCCAGCAGCCAATACAGGGGGACCGGGGAGCTGTTTTTT. It encodes CASSQYRGTGELFF.

This chain connects TRBV7-8 to TRBJ1-5, with D possibly being TRBD1 (6 bases). The CDR3 is 16 amino acids. The germline V gene encodes CDR1 SGHVS and CDR2 FQNEAQ. V dropped 5 bases and J dropped 4 bases, with 18 bases sitting between them. As DNA, the CDR3 is TGTGCCAGCAGCCCCCCGGGGGGCAGGAAGAATCAGCCCCAGCATTTT. Amino acids: CASSPPGGRKNQPQHF.

V usage is TRBV13 and J usage is TRBJ1-2; maybe TRBD1 (6 bases). V was clipped by 3 bases and J by 4 bases, with 12 bases between them. CDR3 length: 14 amino acids. CDR1 is PRHDT, CDR2 FYEKMQ, per germline (reference sequence). The CDR3 protein is CASSFPRGAYGYTF. CDR3 sequence (DNA): TGTGCCAGCAGCTTCCCCAGGGGCGCCTATGGCTACACCTTC.

The gene calls are TRBV6-5 and TRBJ1-5; no clear D. This CDR3 spans 13 amino acids. The ends were cut back, 8 bases at V and 4 bases at J, with 12 bases in the middle. Per germline, CDR1 MNHEY and CDR2 SVGAGI. CDR3 in amino acids: CASGRRGNQPQHF. CDR3 in DNA: TGTGCCAGCGGGCGTCGAGGAAATCAGCCCCAGCATTTT.

The rearrangement joins TRBV10-3 to TRBJ2-7, with D perhaps TRBD1 or TRBD2 (5 bases each). The germline V gene has CDR1 ENHRY and CDR2 SYGVKD. This CDR3 has 16 residues. V lost 0 bases and J 0 bases, leaving 12 bases between the germline ends. The CDR3, as DNA: TGTGCCATCAGTGAGTCGGGGACCGCTAACTCCTACGAGCAGTACTTC. Translated, it gives CAISESGTANSYEQYF.

The chain uses TRBV29-1 and TRBJ1-4, with D possibly matching TRBD1 (5 bases). This CDR3 has 12 amino acids. Per germline, CDR1 SQVTM and CDR2 ANQGSEA. V shed 4 bases and J shed 5 bases, with 8 bases lying between them. The CDR3 nucleotides are TGCAGCGTTGGGGGGGGGAATGAAAAACTGTTTTTT. This codes for CSVGGGNEKLFF.

This chain links TRBV12-3 or TRBV12-4 with TRBJ2-7; D remains ambiguous. Trimming removed 4 bases at V and 6 bases at J, with 13 bases between. The CDR3 runs to 13 residues. CDR3 nucleotides: TGTGCCAGCAGTTCCCTTAAAGGGCTCGAGCAGTACTTC. This gives the protein CASSSLKGLEQYF.

The chain uses TRBV27 and TRBJ1-1, with 8 bases matching TRBD1. The CDR3 contains 14 residues. After removal of 4 bases from V and 5 bases from J, the junction contained 6 bases not matched to a gene. Germline V gene data show CDR1 as MNHEY and CDR2 as SMNVEV (reference sequence). CDR3 sequence: CASSSRQGRTEAFF. The CDR3 DNA reads as TGTGCCAGCAGTTCAAGACAGGGGCGGACTGAAGCTTTCTTT.

This clone was recorded a few times. This chain links TRBV6-6 with TRBJ2-7; TRBD1 might be the D (5 bases). The CDR3 loop spans 15 amino acids. Looked up from germline, CDR1 is MNHNY and CDR2 is SVGAGI (reference sequence). V was clipped by 1 base and J by 4 bases, with 14 bases between them. CDR3 region: CASSYYAGPGYEQYF. CDR3 in DNA: TGTGCCAGCAGTTACTACGCCGGGCCAGGGTACGAGCAGTACTTC.

The rearrangement uses TRBV30 and TRBJ1-3, with D possibly being TRBD1 (6 bases). CDR3 length equals 16 residues. CDR1 GTSNPN and CDR2 SVGIG come from the germline V gene (reference sequence). Deletions cut 0 bases from V and 8 bases from J, with 20 bases between. The CDR3 nucleotides are TGTGCCTGGAGTGTAGCGGGGGCCAACCCCCGATACACCATATATTTT. The encoded protein is CAWSVAGANPRYTIYF.

The rearrangement uses TRBV27 and TRBJ1-1; D possibly corresponds to TRBD1 (5 bases). This CDR3 contains 16 residues. Germline V lookup: CDR1 MNHEY, CDR2 SMNVEV (reference sequence). The V gene lost 5 bases and the J gene lost 6 bases, with 22 bases spanning the gap. CDR3: CASSAPPGGVRAEAFF. In nucleotides, the CDR3 is TGTGCCAGCAGTGCCCCCCCCGGAGGGGTGAGGGCTGAAGCTTTCTTT.

The chain links TRBV5-1 to TRBJ2-1, with no clear D. CDR1 is SGHRS and CDR2 is YFSETQ in the germline V gene. V was clipped by 1 base and J by 10 bases, with 15 bases between them. CDR3 length equals 14 residues. The CDR3 reads CASSLPGPASEQFF. The CDR3 region has the DNA TGCGCCAGCAGCTTGCCAGGTCCCGCCTCGGAGCAGTTCTTC.